This T cell receptor beta chain was sequenced for a study of blood T cell repertoires in COVID-19. Study-level information: Sites across the United States, Italy and Spain contributed samples from acute and convalescent COVID-19. The cDNA or gDNA used as material had been derived from T cells, B-cell-depleted T cells, or PBMCs.

This clone was counted between two and nine times. Only in-frame clones appear in the TCRdb table, and some are missing; sequencing was by immunoSEQ multiplex PCR. The repertoire holds around 56,000 clones, with roughly 90% as singletons. CDR1 is GTSNPN and CDR2 is SVGIG in the germline V gene (reference sequence). The junction had 10 bases not matched to a gene; V was cut back by 3 bases and J by 0 bases. The CDR3 is 17 amino acids. The specimen was peripheral blood. The TCR originated in a human donor in a cohort sampled during active COVID-19. The rearrangement links TRBV30 to TRBJ1-1; 10 bases are a match to TRBD1. CDR3 sequence: CAWRNRDRGWMNTEAFF. CDR3 DNA: TGTGCCTGGAGGAACCGGGACAGGGGATGGATGAACACTGAAGCTTTCTTT. Looking up the rest from reference TRBV30 and TRBJ1-1 gives the full variable domain: SQTIHQWPATLVQPVGSPLSLECTVEGTSNPNLYWYRQAAGRGLQLLFYSVGIGQISSEVPQNLSASRPQDRQFILSSKKLLLSDSGFYLCAWRNRDRGWMNTEAFFGQGTRLTVV.